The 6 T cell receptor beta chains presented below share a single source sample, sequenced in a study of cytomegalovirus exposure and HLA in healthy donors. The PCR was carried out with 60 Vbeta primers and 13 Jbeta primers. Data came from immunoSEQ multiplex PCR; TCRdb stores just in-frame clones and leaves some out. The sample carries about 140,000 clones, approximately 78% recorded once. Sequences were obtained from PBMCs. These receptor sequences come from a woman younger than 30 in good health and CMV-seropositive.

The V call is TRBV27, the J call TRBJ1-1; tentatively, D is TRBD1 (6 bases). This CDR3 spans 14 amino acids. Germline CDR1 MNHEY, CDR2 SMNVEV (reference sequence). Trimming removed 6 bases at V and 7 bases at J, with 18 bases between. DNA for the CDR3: TGTGCCAGCAGAAGGTCACAGGGCCTAGGTGAAGCTTTCTTT. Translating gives CASRRSQGLGEAFF.

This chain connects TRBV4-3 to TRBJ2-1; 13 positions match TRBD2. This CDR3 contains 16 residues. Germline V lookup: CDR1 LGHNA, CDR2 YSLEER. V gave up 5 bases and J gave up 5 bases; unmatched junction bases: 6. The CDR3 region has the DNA TGCGCCAGCAGCGTTCAGGGACTAGCGGGGAACAATGAGCAGTTCTTC. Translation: CASSVQGLAGNNEQFF.

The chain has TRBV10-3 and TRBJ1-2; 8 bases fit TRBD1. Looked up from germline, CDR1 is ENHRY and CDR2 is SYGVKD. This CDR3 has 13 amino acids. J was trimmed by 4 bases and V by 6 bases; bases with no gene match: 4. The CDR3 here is CAISPGQGYGYTF. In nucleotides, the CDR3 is TGTGCCATCAGCCCCGGACAGGGCTATGGCTACACCTTC.

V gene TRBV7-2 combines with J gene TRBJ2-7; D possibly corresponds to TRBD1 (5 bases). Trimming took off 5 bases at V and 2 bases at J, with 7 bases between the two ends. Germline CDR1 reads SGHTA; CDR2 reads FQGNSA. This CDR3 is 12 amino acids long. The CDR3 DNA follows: TGTGCCAGCAGCACAGGACCCTACGAGCAGTACTTC. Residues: CASSTGPYEQYF.

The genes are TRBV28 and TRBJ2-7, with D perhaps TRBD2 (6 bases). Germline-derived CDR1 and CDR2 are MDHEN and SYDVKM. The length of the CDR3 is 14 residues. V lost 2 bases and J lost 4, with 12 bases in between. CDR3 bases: TGTGCCAGCAGTTTAGCGGGGACGAGTTACGAGCAGTACTTC. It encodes CASSLAGTSYEQYF.

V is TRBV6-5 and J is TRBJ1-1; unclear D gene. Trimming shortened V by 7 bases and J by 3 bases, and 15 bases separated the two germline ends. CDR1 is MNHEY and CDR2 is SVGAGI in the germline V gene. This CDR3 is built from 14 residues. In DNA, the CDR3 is TGTGCCAGCACGCTACATTCAGGCGACACTGAAGCTTTCTTT. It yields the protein CASTLHSGDTEAFF.